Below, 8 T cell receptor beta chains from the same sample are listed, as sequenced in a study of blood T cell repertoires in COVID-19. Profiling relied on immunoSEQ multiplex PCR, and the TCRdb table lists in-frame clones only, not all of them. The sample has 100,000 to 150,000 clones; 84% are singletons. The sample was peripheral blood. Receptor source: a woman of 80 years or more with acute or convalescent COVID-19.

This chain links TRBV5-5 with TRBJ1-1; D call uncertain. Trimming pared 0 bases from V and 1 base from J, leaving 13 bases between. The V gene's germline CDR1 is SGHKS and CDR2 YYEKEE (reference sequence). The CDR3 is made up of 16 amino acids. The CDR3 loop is CASSLAPLTQNTEAFF. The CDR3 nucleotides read TGTGCCAGCAGCTTGGCCCCACTGACTCAGAACACTGAAGCTTTCTTT.

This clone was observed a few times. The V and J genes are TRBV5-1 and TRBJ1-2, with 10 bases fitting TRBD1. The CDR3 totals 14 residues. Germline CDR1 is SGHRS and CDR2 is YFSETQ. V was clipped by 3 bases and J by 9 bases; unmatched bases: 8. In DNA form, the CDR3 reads TGCGCCAGCAGCTCCCAGACAGGGGGCGAAAGCTACACCTTC. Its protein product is CASSSQTGGESYTF. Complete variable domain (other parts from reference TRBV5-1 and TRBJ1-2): KAGVTQTPRYLIKTRGQQVTLSCSPISGHRSVSWYQQTPGQGLQFLFEYFSETQRNKGNFPGRFSGRQFSNSRSEMNVSTLELGDSALYLCASSSQTGGESYTFGSGTRLTVV.

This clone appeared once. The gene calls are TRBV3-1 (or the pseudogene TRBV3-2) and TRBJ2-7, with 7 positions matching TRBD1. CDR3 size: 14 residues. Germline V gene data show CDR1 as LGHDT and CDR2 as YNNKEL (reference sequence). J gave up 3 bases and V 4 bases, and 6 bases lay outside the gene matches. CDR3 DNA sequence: TGTGCCAGCAGCCCTCAGGGGGTGAGCTACGAGCAGTACTTC. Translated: CASSPQGVSYEQYF.

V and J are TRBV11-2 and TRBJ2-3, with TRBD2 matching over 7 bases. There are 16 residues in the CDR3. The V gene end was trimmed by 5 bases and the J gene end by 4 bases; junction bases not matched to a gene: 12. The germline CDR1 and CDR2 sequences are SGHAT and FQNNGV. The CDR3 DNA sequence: TGTGCCAGCAGCGGACTTGGGGGGGGTGGGGCAGATACGCAGTATTTT. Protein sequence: CASSGLGGGGADTQYF.

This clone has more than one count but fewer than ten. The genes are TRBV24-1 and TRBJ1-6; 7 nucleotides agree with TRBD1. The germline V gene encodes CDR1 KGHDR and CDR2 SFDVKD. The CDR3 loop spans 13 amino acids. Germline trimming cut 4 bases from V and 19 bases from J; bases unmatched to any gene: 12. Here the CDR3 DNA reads TGTGCCACCAGTGACACCCTCCGGGACAGCTTTCACTTT. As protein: CATSDTLRDSFHF.

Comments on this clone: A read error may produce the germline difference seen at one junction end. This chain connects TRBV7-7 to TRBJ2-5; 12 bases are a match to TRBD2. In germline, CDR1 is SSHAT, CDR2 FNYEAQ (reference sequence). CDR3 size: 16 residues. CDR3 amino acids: CASSTSLAGGMETQYF. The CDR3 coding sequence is TGTGCTAGCAGCACCAGTCTAGCGGGGGGGATGGAGACCCAGTACTTC.

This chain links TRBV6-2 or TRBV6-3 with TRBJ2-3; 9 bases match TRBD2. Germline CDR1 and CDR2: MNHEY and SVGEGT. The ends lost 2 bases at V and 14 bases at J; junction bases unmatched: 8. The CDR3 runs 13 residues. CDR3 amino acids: CASSYAERGAAYF. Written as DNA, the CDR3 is TGTGCCAGCAGTTACGCAGAGCGGGGGGCCGCGTATTTT.

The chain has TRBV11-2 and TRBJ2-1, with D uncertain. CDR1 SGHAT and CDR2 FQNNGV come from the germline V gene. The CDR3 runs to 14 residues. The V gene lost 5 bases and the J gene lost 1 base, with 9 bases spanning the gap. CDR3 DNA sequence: TGTGCCAGCAGCCCCTTGAGATCCTACAATGAGCAGTTCTTC. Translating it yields CASSPLRSYNEQFF.